Listed here are 6 T cell receptor beta chains from one sample, sequenced in a study of blood T cells in healthy people across ages (dated by TCRdb to 2014 to 2015). Library preparation used 5' RACE. The instrument given in TCRdb is Illumina HiSeq 2500. A second PCR of about 7 to 12 cycles was performed with a sample-barcoded 5' primer and a J-beta primer mix. The public sequencing data were trimmed at Q25 with fastp and processed into clonotypes with MiXCR by TCRdb, which kept only in-frame beta chains. Every CDR3 protein is listed once, alongside the most common genes and DNA of its rows. Counted in this sample were about 1.6 million distinct CDR3 sequences; roughly 32% of them appeared once. The top ten clonotypes cover approximately 10% of the sample. Sequenced material: blood. These TCRs come from a woman aged 25-40 years in good health.

This clonotype was counted between two and nine times. CDR3 sequence: CASSQGPGRETQYF. The CDR3, as DNA: TGTGCCAGCAGCCAGGGCCCGGGGAGAGAGACCCAGTACTTC. The genes are TRBV7-2 and TRBJ2-5; D is perhaps TRBD1 or TRBD2 (5 bases each). V lost 5 bases and J lost 4, with 14 bases in between. This CDR3 has 14 residues. CDR1 is SGHTA and CDR2 is FQGNSA in the germline V gene.

This chain links TRBV30 with TRBJ1-4; D ambiguous. The CDR3 has 15 residues. With 2 bases removed from V and 4 bases from J, the gap between germline ends came to 14 bases. Germline assignment: CDR1 GTSNPN and CDR2 SVGIG (reference sequence). The CDR3 spells CAWSKNRKFNEKLFF. The CDR3 DNA follows: TGTGCCTGGAGTAAGAACCGCAAATTTAATGAAAAACTGTTTTTT.

The chain links TRBV6-1 to TRBJ1-2, with 9 bases identical to TRBD1. The CDR3 runs to 15 residues. J gave up 8 bases and V 7 bases, and 14 bases lay outside the gene matches. Per germline, CDR1 MNHNS and CDR2 SASEGT. CDR3 coding DNA: TGTGCCAGCATTAACCTCCGGGACAGGGTAGGCGGCTACACCTTC. Translating it yields CASINLRDRVGGYTF.

The rearrangement links TRBV25-1 to TRBJ2-7; D not resolved. CDR3 size: 13 residues. Deletions cut 1 base from V and 3 bases from J, with 7 bases between. Per germline, CDR1 MGHDK and CDR2 SYGVNS. The CDR3 sequence: CASSELNSYEQYF. CDR3 nucleotide sequence: TGTGCCAGCAGTGAATTGAACAGCTACGAGCAGTACTTC.

This clonotype was detected ten times or more. The chain recombines TRBV29-1 with TRBJ2-1; TRBD2 agrees at 15 bases. The V gene's germline CDR1 is SQVTM and CDR2 ANQGSEA. The CDR3 has 15 residues. V gave up 6 bases and J gave up 7 bases; unmatched junction bases: 7. In DNA, the CDR3 is TGCAGCGTCTACTCCGGGACTAGCGGGAGGAATGAGCAGTTCTTC. It yields the protein CSVYSGTSGRNEQFF.

V gene TRBV18 combines with J gene TRBJ2-7; 11 bases align to TRBD2. The CDR3 spans 14 residues. V dropped 10 bases and J dropped 5; count of bases not matched to a gene: 10. The V gene's germline CDR1 is KGHSH and CDR2 LQKENI. The CDR3 protein is CANSPLAGVDEQYF. The DNA of the CDR3 is TGTGCCAACTCGCCACTAGCGGGGGTGGACGAGCAGTACTTC. The full variable domain, its missing parts supplied by reference TRBV18 and TRBJ2-7, is NAGVMQNPRHLVRRRGQEARLRCSPMKGHSHVYWYRQLPEEGLKFMVYLQKENIIDESGMPKERFSAEFPKEGPSILRIQQVVRGDSAAYFCANSPLAGVDEQYFGPGTRLTVT.